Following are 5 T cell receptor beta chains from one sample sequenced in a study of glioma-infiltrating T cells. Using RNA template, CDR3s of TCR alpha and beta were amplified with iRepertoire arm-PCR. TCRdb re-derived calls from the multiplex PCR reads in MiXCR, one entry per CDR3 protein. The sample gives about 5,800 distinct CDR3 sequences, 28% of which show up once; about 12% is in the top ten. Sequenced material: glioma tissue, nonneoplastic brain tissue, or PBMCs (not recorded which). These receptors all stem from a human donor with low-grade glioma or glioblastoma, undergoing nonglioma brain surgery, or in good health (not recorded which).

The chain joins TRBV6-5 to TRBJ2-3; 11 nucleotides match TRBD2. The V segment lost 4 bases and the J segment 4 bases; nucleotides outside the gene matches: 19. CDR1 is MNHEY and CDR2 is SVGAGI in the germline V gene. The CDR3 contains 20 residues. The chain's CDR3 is CASSSSAIGTSGQRADTQYF. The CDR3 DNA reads TGTGCCAGCAGTTCCTCGGCAATTGGGACTAGCGGACAAAGGGCAGATACGCAGTATTTT.

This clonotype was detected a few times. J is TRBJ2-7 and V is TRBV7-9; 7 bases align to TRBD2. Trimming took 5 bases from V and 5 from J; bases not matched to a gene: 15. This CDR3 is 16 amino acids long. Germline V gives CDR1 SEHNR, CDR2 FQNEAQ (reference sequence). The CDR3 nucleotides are TGTGCCAGCAGCCAGCTAGGCGGCGGGAGAATGGACGAGCAGTACTTC. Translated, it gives CASSQLGGGRMDEQYF.

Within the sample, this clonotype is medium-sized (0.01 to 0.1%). Written as DNA, the CDR3 is TGTGCCAGCAGTTACGGGACAGCGAACACTGAAGCTTTCTTT. Encoded protein: CASSYGTANTEAFF. J is TRBJ1-1 and V is TRBV6-2 or TRBV6-3; the match to TRBD1 covers 7 bases. The CDR3 totals 14 residues. V lost 2 bases to trimming and J lost 1 base; unmatched junction nucleotides: 1. In germline, CDR1 is MNHEY, CDR2 SVGEGT.

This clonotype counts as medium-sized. CDR3 residues: CASSPGTGNEQYF. CDR3 sequence (DNA): TGTGCCAGCAGTCCCGGGACAGGGAACGAGCAGTACTTC. This chain joins TRBV27 and TRBJ2-7; 9 bases map to TRBD1. CDR3 length: 13 residues. Trimming removed 5 bases from V and 5 bases from J; junction bases left unmatched: 4. Germline V gene data show CDR1 as MNHEY and CDR2 as SMNVEV (reference sequence).

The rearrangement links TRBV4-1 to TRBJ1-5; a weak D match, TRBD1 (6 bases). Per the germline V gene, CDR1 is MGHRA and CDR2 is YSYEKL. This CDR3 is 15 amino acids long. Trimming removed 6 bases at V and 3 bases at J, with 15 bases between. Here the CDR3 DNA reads TGCGCCAGCAGTTATAGGGGGACGTTCAATCAGCCCCAGCATTTT. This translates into CASSYRGTFNQPQHF.